The entry below describes one T cell receptor (beta chain). Enrollment shut out patients with autoimmune disease history or systemic immunosuppression. Blood draws occurred at baseline, cycle 4 day 1, and cycle 7 day 1. Clones were read by immunoSEQ multiplex PCR, and TCRdb kept only the in-frame ones, dropping some. The sample has under 95,000 clones, approximately 86% seen once. These data originate in a study of OX40 agonist ivuxolimab in advanced cancers. The overall study: Three patients, one with hepatocellular carcinoma and two with cutaneous melanoma, responded partially.

The source material was CD4+ or CD8+ T cells sorted from blood, sampled in a trial of the OX40 agonist ivuxolimab. The source of this sequence is an adult with an advanced solid tumor such as melanoma, head and neck, liver or kidney cancer.

Here the CDR3 reads CASSSLGSGQKYSPLHF. The CDR3 nucleotides read TGTGCCAGCAGTAGTTTGGGTTCGGGACAGAAATATTCACCCCTCCACTTT. V gene TRBV27 combines with J gene TRBJ1-6, with TRBD1 matching 7 bases. V was clipped by 5 bases and J by 8 bases; unmatched bases: 15. This CDR3 has 17 residues. In germline, CDR1 is MNHEY, CDR2 SMNVEV (reference sequence).